The 12 T cell receptor beta chains below all came from one sample that was sequenced in a study of T cell repertoires in cytomegalovirus infection. One entry per CDR3 protein results from TCRdb running MiXCR on the reads. Of 360,000 or so distinct CDR3 sequences listed, about 35% are singletons. The antigens these receptors bind are not known. The input for sequencing was cultured PBMCs, taken from culture after CMV antigen stimulation. These receptors were taken from a human donor in good health (CMV status not recorded). Some clones in this sample may be carry-over from other donors' samples.

The table lists this clonotype with many counts. The gene calls are TRBV7-2 and TRBJ2-5; unclear D gene. The CDR3 has 11 residues. The V gene's germline CDR1 is SGHTA and CDR2 FQGNSA. V was clipped by 8 bases and J by 5 bases, with 9 bases between them. CDR3 DNA: TGTGCCAGCGACCGGGCTGAGACCCAGTACTTC. This codes for CASDRAETQYF.

This rearrangement joins TRBV24-1 to TRBJ2-7, with TRBD2 matching 10 bases. The V and J ends lost 3 bases and 2 bases, in that order; junction bases with no gene match: 6. CDR1 is KGHDR, CDR2 SFDVKD, per germline. This CDR3 has 16 amino acids. The CDR3 spells CATSDSGRGPTYEQYV. The CDR3 coding sequence is TGTGCCACCAGTGATAGCGGGAGGGGCCCGACCTACGAGCAGTACGTC.

The V gene is TRBV6-6, the J gene TRBJ2-5; 7 nucleotides match TRBD2. Trimming removed 7 bases from V and 5 bases from J; junction bases left unmatched: 10. Germline V lookup: CDR1 MNHNY, CDR2 SVGAGI (reference sequence). This CDR3 is built from 14 residues. In nucleotides, the CDR3 is TGTGCCAGCACCTTGGGGGGAGCGGGGGAGACCCAGTACTTC. It specifies CASTLGGAGETQYF.

This clonotype was counted ten times or more. This chain uses TRBV27 with TRBJ2-2, with 12 bases fitting TRBD2. After removal of 6 bases from V and 4 bases from J, the junction contained 0 bases not matched to a gene. In germline, CDR1 is MNHEY, CDR2 SMNVEV (reference sequence). There are 14 residues in the CDR3. CDR3 DNA sequence: TGTGCCAGCAGACTAGCGGGAGGCACCGGGGAGCTGTTTTTT. The encoded protein is CASRLAGGTGELFF.

The genes are TRBV14 and TRBJ2-5, with 9 bases that match TRBD2. Per the germline V gene, CDR1 is SGHDN and CDR2 is FVKESK. The CDR3 extends over 15 amino acids. Trimming removed 4 bases from V and 0 bases from J; junction bases left unmatched: 3. CDR3 sequence (DNA): TGTGCCAGCAGCCGCGGGACTAGCTACCAAGAGACCCAGTACTTC. Amino acid sequence: CASSRGTSYQETQYF.

This clonotype was observed a few times. This rearrangement joins TRBV2 to TRBJ2-2; D unresolved. V lost 0 bases, J lost 0 bases, and 2 bases lay in between. Germline V lookup: CDR1 SNHLY, CDR2 FYNNEI. This CDR3 has 14 residues. The CDR3 protein is CASSEAPNTGELFF. The CDR3 DNA is TGTGCCAGCAGTGAAGCGCCGAACACCGGGGAGCTGTTTTTT.

CDR3 sequence (DNA): TGCAGTGCCATCAGGGGCCAGGGGGGACAGCCCCAGCATTTT. Protein: CSAIRGQGGQPQHF. The chain is built from TRBV20-1 and TRBJ1-5; 7 nucleotides align to TRBD1. CDR3 length: 14 amino acids. Germline values: CDR1 DFQATT, CDR2 SNEGSKA (reference sequence). The junction had 12 bases not matched to a gene; V was cut back by 6 bases and J by 7 bases.

The chain is built from TRBV20-1 and TRBJ1-6; D might be TRBD1 (5 bases). Trimming removed 5 bases from V and 2 bases from J, with 10 bases in between. From germline, CDR1 is DFQATT and CDR2 SNEGSKA (reference sequence). The CDR3 sequence is 14 residues long. The CDR3 DNA reads TGCAGTGCTCGGACAATCACCTATAATTCACCCCTCCACTTT. This encodes CSARTITYNSPLHF.

This clonotype was counted between two and nine times. The chain uses TRBV6-5 and TRBJ1-5; possibly TRBD1 for D (5 bases). V was cut by 5 bases and J by 2 bases, with 16 bases left in between. Germline loops: CDR1 MNHEY, CDR2 SVGAGI. CDR3 length: 16 amino acids. This CDR3 is CASSPWGGGGNQPQHF. In nucleotides, the CDR3 is TGTGCCAGCAGTCCTTGGGGGGGTGGGGGCAATCAGCCCCAGCATTTT.

The chain has TRBV2 and TRBJ1-1; D uncertain. CDR1 and CDR2 (germline): SNHLY, FYNNEI. The CDR3 is 11 amino acids. The V gene lost 9 bases and the J gene lost 4 bases, with 9 bases spanning the gap. The CDR3 sequence: CARGRGTEAFF. CDR3 nucleotides: TGTGCCAGGGGTCGTGGCACTGAAGCTTTCTTT.

This clonotype was seen many times. This chain links TRBV7-9 with TRBJ1-2, with a tentative D call TRBD1 (6 bases). Germline V gene lookup returns CDR1 SEHNR and CDR2 FQNEAQ (reference sequence). Trimming pared 5 bases from V and 0 bases from J, leaving 13 bases between. This CDR3 is 15 amino acids long. The CDR3 loop reads CASSPRTATNYGYTF. The CDR3 coding sequence is TGTGCCAGCAGCCCTCGGACAGCCACTAACTATGGCTACACCTTC.

This clonotype showed up many times. The rearrangement uses TRBV7-2 and TRBJ1-1; tentatively, D is TRBD1 (5 bases). This CDR3 spans 13 amino acids. The germline V gene encodes CDR1 SGHTA and CDR2 FQGNSA. V lost 6 bases to trimming and J lost 0 bases, with 8 bases between them. The CDR3 bases are TGTGCCAGCAGACGACAGCTGAACACTGAAGCTTTCTTT. Its translation is CASRRQLNTEAFF.